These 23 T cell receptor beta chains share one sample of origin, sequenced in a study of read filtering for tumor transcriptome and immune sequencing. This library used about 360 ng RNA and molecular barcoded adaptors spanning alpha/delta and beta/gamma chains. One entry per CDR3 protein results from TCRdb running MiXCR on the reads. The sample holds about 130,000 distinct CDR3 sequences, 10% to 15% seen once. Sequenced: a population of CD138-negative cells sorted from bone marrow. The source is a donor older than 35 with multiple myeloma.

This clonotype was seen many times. The CDR3 DNA sequence: TGTGCCAGCAGTCCCGACAGGAGCTCCTACAATGAGCAGTTCTTC. Its protein product is CASSPDRSSYNEQFF. V is TRBV11-2 and J is TRBJ2-1, with D perhaps matching TRBD1 (6 bases). Germline V lookup: CDR1 SGHAT, CDR2 FQNNGV. The CDR3 spans 15 residues. With 6 bases removed from V and 0 bases from J, the gap between germline ends came to 12 bases.

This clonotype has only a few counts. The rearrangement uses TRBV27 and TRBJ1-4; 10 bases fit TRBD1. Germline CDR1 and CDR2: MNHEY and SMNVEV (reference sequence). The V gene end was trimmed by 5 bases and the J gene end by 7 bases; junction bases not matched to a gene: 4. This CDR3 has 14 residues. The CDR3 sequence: CASSRQGAAEKLFF. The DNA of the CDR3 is TGTGCCAGCAGTAGACAGGGGGCAGCTGAAAAACTGTTTTTT. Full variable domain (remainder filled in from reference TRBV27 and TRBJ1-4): EAQVTQNPRYLITVTGKKLTVTCSQNMNHEYMSWYRQDPGLGLRQIYYSMNVEVTDKGDVPEGYKVSRKEKRNFPLILESPSPNQTSLYFCASSRQGAAEKLFFGSGTQLSVL.

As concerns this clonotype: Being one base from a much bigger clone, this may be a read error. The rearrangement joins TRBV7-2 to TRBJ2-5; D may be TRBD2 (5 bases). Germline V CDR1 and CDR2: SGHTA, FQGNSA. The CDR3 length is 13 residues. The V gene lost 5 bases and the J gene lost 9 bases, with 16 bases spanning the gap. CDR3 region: CASSRGGMEAQYF. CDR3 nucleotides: TGTGCCAGCAGCCGTGGTGGCATGGAGGCCCAGTACTTC.

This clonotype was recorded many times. The CDR3 region is CSVEGQGQETQYF. The CDR3 nucleotides are TGCAGCGTTGAAGGGCAGGGCCAAGAGACCCAGTACTTC. The chain employs TRBV29-1 and TRBJ2-5; maybe TRBD1 (5 bases). The CDR3 runs 13 residues. Trimming shortened V by 1 base and J by 1 base, and 7 bases separated the two germline ends. Germline V gene sequence: CDR1 SQVTM, CDR2 ANQGSEA.

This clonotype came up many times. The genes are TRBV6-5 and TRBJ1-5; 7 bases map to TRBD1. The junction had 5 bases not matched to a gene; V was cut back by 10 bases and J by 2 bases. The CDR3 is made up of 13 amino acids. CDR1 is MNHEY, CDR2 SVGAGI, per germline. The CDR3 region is CATGTEGNQPQHF. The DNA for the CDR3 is TGTGCCACGGGGACAGAAGGCAATCAGCCCCAGCATTTT.

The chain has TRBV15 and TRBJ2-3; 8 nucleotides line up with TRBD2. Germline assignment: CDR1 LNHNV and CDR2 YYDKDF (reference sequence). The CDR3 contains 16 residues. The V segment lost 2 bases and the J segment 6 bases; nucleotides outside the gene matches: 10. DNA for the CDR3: TGTGCCACCAGCAGAAAAAGCGGGGGCCCCCAGGATACGCAGTATTTT. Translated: CATSRKSGGPQDTQYF.

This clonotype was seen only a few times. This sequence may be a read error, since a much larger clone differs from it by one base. Here the CDR3 reads CASSFQAGFSHNEQFF. The CDR3 DNA follows: TGTGCCAGCAGCTTCCAAGCGGGCTTCTCCCACAATGAGCAGTTCTTC. The genes are TRBV11-3 and TRBJ2-1; TRBD2 might be the D (6 bases). CDR3 length equals 16 residues. From germline, CDR1 is SGHNT and CDR2 YENEEA. Variable domain in full (rest from reference TRBV11-3 and TRBJ2-1): EAGVVQSPRYKIIEKKQPVAFWCNPISGHNTLYWYLQNLGQGPELLIRYENEEAVDDSQLPKDRFSAERLKGVDSTLKIQPAELGDSAVYLCASSFQAGFSHNEQFFGPGTRLTVL.

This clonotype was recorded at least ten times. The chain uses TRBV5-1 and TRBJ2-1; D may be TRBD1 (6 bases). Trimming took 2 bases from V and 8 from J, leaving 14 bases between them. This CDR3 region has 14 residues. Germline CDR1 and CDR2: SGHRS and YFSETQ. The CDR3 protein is CASSFRDILDEQFF. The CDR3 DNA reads TGCGCCAGCAGCTTCCGGGACATATTAGATGAGCAGTTCTTC. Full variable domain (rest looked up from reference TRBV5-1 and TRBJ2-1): KAGVTQTPRYLIKTRGQQVTLSCSPISGHRSVSWYQQTPGQGLQFLFEYFSETQRNKGNFPGRFSGRQFSNSRSEMNVSTLELGDSALYLCASSFRDILDEQFFGPGTRLTVL.

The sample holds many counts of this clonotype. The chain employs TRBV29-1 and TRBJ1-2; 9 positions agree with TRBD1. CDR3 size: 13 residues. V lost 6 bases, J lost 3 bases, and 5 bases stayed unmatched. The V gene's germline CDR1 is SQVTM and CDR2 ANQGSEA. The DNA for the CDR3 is TGCAGCGTCGGGACAGGGCTAGACTATGGCTACACCTTC. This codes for CSVGTGLDYGYTF.

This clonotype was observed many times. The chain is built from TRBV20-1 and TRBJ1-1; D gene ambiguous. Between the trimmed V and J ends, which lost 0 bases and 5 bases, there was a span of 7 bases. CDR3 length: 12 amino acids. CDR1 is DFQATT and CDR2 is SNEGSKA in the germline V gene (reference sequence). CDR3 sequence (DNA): TGCAGTGCTAGAGATCTTAGAACTGAAGCTTTCTTT. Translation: CSARDLRTEAFF.

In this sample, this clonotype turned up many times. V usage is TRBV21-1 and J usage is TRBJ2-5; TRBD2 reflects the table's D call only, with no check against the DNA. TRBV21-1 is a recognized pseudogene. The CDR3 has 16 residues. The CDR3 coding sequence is TGTGCCAGCAGCAAGGAAGATGGACCTCCCCAAGAGACCCAGTACTTC. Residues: CASSKEDGPPQETQYF.

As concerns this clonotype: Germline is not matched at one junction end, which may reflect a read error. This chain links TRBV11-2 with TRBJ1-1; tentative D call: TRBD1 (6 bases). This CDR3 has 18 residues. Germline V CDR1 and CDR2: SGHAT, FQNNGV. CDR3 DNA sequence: TGTGCCAGCAGCGCCCGCGCCGGGCTGGGGGGCATGAGCACTGAAGCCTTCTTT. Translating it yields CASSARAGLGGMSTEAFF.

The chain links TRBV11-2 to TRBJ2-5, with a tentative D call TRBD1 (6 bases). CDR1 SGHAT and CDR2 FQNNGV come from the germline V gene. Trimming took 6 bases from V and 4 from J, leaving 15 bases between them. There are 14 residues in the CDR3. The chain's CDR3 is CASRPTQGVETQYF. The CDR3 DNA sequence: TGTGCCAGCAGGCCCACACAGGGAGTAGAGACCCAGTACTTC.

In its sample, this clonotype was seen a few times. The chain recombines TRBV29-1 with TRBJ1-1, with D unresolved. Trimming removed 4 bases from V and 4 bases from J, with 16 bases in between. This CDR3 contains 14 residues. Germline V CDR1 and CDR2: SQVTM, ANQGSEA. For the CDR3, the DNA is TGCAGCGTTGCTCCCCGGGGAGTCGGCACTGAAGCTTTCTTT. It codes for CSVAPRGVGTEAFF.

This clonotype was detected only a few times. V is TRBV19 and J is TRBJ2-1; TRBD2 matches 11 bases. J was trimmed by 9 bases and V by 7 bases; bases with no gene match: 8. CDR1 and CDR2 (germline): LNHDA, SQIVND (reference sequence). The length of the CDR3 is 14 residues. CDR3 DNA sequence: TGTGCCAGTACCCCCGGGACTAGCGGTGGTGAGCAGTTCTTC. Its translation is CASTPGTSGGEQFF.

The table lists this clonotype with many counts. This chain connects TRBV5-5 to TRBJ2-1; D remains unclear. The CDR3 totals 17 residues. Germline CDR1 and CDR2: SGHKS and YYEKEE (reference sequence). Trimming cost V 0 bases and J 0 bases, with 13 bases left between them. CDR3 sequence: CASSLGGYSSSYNEQFF. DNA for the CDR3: TGTGCCAGCAGCTTGGGTGGCTACTCCAGCTCCTACAATGAGCAGTTCTTC.

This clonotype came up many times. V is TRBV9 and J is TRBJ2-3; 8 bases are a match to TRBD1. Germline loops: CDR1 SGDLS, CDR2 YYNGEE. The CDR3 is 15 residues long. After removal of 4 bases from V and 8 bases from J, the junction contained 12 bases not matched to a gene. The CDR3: CASSTPDRAAGTQYF. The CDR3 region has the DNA TGTGCCAGCAGCACCCCGGACAGGGCGGCCGGTACGCAGTATTTT.

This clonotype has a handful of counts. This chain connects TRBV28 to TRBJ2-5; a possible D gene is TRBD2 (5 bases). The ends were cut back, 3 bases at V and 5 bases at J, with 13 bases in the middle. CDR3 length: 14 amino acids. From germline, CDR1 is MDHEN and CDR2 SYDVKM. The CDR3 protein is CASSFVRRRETQYF. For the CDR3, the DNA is TGTGCCAGCAGTTTCGTCCGGAGGCGGGAGACCCAGTACTTC.

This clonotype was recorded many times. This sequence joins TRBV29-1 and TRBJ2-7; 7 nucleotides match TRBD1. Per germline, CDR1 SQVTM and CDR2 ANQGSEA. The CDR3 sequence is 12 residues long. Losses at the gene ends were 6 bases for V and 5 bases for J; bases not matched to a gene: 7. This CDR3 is CSVGDRVDEQYF. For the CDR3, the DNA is TGCAGCGTCGGCGACAGGGTGGACGAGCAGTACTTC.

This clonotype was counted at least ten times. CDR3 coding DNA: TGTGCCAGCAGTTTGACCGGAAGACTCAATGAGCAGTTCTTC. Translating it yields CASSLTGRLNEQFF. The chain employs TRBV12-3 or TRBV12-4 and TRBJ2-1, with no clear D. The CDR3 totals 14 residues. V was pared by 3 bases and J by 6 bases, with 12 bases between.

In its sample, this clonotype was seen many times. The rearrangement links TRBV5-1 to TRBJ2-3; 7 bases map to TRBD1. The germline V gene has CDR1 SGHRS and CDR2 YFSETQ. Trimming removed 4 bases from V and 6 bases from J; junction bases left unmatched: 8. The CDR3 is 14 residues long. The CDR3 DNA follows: TGCGCCAGCAGCAGACTGACAGGGCCCGATACGCAGTATTTT. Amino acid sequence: CASSRLTGPDTQYF.

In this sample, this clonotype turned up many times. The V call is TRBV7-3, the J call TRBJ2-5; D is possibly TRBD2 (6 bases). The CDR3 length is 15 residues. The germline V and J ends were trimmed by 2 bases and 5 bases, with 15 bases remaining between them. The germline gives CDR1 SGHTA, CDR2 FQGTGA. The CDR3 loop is CASSLLGLGGETQYF. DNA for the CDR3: TGTGCCAGCAGCTTACTCGGACTTGGAGGGGAGACCCAGTACTTC.

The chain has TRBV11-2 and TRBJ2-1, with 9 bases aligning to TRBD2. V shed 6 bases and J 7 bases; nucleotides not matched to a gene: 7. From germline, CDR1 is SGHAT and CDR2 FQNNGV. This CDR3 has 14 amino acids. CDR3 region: CASSVLREGNEQFF. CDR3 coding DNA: TGTGCCAGCAGTGTTTTGCGGGAGGGTAATGAGCAGTTCTTC.